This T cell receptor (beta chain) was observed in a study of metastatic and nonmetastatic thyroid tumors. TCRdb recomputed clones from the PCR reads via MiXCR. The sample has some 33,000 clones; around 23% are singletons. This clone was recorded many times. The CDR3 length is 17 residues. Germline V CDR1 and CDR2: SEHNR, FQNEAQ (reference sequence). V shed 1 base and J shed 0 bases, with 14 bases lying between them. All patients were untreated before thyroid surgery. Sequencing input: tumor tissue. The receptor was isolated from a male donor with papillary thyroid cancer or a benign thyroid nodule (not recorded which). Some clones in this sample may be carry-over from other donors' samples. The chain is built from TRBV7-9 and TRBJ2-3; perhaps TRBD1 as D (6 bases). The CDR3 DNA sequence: TGTGCCAGCAGCTTAGGGTTGGACAGCGCTAGCACAGATACGCAGTATTTT. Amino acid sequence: CASSLGLDSASTDTQYF.